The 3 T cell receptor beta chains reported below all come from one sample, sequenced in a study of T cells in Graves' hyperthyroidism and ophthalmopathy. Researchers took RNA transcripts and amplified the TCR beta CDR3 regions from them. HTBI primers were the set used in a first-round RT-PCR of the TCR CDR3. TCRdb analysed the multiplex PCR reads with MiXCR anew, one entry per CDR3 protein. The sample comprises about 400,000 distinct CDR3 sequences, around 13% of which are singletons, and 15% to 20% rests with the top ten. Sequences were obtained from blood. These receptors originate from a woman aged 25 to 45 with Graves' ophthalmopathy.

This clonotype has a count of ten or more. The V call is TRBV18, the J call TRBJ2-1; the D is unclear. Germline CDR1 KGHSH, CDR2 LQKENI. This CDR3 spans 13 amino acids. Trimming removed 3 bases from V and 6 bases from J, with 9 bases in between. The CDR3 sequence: CASSPQKVNEQFF. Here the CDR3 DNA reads TGTGCCAGCTCACCCCAGAAGGTCAATGAGCAGTTCTTC.

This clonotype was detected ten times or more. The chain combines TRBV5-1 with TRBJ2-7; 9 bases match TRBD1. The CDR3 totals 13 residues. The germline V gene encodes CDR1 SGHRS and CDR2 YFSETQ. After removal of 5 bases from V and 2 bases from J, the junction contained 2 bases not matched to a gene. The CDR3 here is CASRDRGTYEQYF. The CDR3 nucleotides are TGCGCCAGCAGGGACAGGGGAACCTACGAGCAGTACTTC.

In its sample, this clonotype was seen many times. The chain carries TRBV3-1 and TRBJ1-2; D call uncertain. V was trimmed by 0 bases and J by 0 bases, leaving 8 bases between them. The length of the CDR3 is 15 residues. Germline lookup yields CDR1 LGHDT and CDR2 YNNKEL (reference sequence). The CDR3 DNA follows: TGTGCCAGCAGCCAAGATTTGGAATCTAACTATGGCTACACCTTC. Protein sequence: CASSQDLESNYGYTF. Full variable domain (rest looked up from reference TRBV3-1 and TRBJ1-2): DTAVSQTPKYLVTQMGNDKSIKCEQNLGHDTMYWYKQDSKKFLKIMFSYNNKELIINETVPNRFSPKSPDKAHLNLHINSLELGDSAVYFCASSQDLESNYGYTFGSGTRLTVV.